The present T cell receptor (beta chain) was sequenced within a study of CD8 T cells in Susac syndrome. cDNA came from approximately 0.5 to 1 ug RNA primed by random hexamers. A multiplex approach, immunoSEQ multiplex PCR, amplified TCR beta CDR3 across 54 Vbeta and 13 Jbeta. A single record per CDR3 protein comes from TCRdb applying MiXCR to the immunoSEQ multiplex PCR reads. The table includes about 290,000 distinct CDR3 sequences, about 91% detected once. Sequencing of TCR beta was carried out in blood CD8+ and CD4+ T cells. The multiple sclerosis controls consisted of treatment-naive patients with relapsing-remitting disease, either stable or active. The TEMRA cells underwent FACS enrichment, while the CD8+ and CD4+ T cells underwent negative isolation. V was shortened by 0 bases and J by 1 base, with 15 bases between the two germline ends. Germline CDR1 and CDR2: LGHNA and YNFKEQ. The length of the CDR3 is 17 residues.

The receptor comes from a human donor with multiple sclerosis. Sequenced sample: CD8+ T cells from PBMCs. The gene calls are TRBV4-2 and TRBJ1-1; possibly TRBD1 for D (6 bases). DNA of the CDR3: TGTGCCAGCAGCCAAGAAACCGGGACACCAAAGAACACTGAAGCTTTCTTT. Protein product: CASSQETGTPKNTEAFF.